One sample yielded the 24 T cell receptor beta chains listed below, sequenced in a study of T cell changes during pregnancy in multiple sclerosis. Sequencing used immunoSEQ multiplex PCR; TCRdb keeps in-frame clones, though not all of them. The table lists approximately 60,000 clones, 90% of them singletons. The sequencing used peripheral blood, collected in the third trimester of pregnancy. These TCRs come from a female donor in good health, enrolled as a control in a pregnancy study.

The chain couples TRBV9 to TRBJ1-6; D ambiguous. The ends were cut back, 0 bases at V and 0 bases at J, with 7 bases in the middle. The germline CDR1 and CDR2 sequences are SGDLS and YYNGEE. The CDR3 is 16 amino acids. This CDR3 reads CASSVGSSSYNSPLHF. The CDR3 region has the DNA TGTGCCAGCAGCGTAGGGTCTAGCTCCTATAATTCACCCCTCCACTTT.

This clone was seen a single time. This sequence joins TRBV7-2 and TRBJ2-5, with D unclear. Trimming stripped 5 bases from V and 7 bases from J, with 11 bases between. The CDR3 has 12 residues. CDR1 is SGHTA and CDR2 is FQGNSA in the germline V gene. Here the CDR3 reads CASSPAFGTQYF. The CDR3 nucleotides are TGTGCCAGCAGCCCCGCGTTTGGGACCCAGTACTTC.

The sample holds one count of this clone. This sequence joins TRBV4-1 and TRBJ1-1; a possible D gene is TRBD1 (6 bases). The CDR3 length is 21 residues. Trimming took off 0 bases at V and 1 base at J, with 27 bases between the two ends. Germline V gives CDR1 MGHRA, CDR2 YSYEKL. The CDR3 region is CASSQEKLGSSTGTRNTEAFF. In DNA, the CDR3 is TGCGCCAGCAGCCAAGAGAAGCTCGGATCGAGTACAGGGACAAGGAACACTGAAGCTTTCTTT.

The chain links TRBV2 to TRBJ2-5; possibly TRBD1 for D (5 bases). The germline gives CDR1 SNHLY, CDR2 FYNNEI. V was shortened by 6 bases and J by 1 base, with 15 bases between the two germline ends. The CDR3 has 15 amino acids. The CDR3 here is CASSPLRTPQETQYF. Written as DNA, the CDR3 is TGTGCCAGCAGCCCTCTTCGGACACCCCAAGAGACCCAGTACTTC.

CDR3 region: CASSPETSGSYNEQFF. CDR3 coding DNA: TGTGCCAGCAGCCCGGAGACTAGCGGCTCCTACAATGAGCAGTTCTTC. J is TRBJ2-1 and V is TRBV5-8; 9 nucleotides match TRBD2. In germline, CDR1 is SGHTS, CDR2 YDEGEE. The J segment lost 0 bases and the V segment lost 4 bases, leaving 5 bases of the junction unmatched. The CDR3 contains 16 residues.

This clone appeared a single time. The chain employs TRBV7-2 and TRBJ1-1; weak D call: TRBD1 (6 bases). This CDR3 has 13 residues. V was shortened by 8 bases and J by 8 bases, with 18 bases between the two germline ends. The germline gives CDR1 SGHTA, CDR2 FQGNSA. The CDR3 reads CASSTRTVPEAFF. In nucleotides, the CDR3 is TGTGCCAGCTCCACACGGACAGTACCGGAAGCTTTCTTT.

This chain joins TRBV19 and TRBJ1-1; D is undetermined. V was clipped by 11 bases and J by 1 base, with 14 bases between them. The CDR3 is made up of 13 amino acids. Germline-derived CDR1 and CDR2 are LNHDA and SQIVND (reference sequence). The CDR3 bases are TGTGCCTGCCGTTGGGCGGGGAACACTGAAGCTTTCTTT. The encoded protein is CACRWAGNTEAFF.

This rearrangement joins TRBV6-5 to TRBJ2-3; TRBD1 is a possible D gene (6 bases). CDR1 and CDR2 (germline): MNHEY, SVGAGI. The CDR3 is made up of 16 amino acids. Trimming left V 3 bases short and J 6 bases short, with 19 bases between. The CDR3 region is CASSYGGRQPWDTQYF. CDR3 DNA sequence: TGTGCCAGCAGTTATGGGGGCCGCCAGCCGTGGGATACGCAGTATTTT.

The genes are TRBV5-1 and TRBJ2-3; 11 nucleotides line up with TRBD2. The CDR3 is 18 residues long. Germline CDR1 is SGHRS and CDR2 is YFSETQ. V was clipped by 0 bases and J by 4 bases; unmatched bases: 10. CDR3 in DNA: TGCGCCAGCAGCTTGGTGGGGCTAGCGGGAGGAGGTTCAGATACGCAGTATTTT. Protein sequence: CASSLVGLAGGGSDTQYF.

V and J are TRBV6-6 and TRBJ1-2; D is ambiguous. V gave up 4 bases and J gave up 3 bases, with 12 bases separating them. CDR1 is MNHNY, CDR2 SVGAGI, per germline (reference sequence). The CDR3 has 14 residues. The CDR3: CASSSISVDYGYTF. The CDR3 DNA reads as TGTGCCAGCAGTTCCATTAGTGTCGACTATGGCTACACCTTC.

The CDR3 sequence: CASSLEGEGLGNEQFF. The CDR3 region has the DNA TGTGCCAGCAGCTTGGAGGGAGAGGGTTTAGGTAATGAGCAGTTCTTC. The chain joins TRBV5-6 to TRBJ2-1; a possible D gene is TRBD2 (5 bases). CDR1 is SGHDT, CDR2 YYEEEE, per germline. The CDR3 consists of 16 residues. V was cut by 0 bases and J by 7 bases, with 17 bases left in between.

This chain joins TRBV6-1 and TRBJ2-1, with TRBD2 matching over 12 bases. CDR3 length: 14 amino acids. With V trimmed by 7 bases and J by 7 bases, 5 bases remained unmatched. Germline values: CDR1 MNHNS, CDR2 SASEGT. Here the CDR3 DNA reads TGTGCCAGCACCCCGACTAGCGGGAGAAATGAGCAGTTCTTC. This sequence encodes CASTPTSGRNEQFF.

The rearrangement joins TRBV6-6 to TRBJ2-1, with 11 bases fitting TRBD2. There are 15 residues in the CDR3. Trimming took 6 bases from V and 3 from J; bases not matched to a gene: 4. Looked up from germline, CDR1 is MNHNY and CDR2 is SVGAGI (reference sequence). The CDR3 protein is CASSGSGRDYNEQFF. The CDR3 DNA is TGTGCCAGCAGCGGTAGCGGGAGGGACTACAATGAGCAGTTCTTC.

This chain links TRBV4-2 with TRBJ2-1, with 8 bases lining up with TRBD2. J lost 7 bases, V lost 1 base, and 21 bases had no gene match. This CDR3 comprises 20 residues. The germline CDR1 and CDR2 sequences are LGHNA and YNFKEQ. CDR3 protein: CASSQVEVPRRGGPKNEQFF. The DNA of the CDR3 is TGTGCCAGCAGCCAAGTTGAAGTTCCGCGGCGCGGGGGGCCTAAGAATGAGCAGTTCTTC.

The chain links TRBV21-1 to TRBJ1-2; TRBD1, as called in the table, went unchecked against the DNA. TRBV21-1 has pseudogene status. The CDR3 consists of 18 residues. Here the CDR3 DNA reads TGTGCCAGCAGCAAAGAGGGGGACAGGGGGCCCTCCCGCTATGGCTACACCTTC. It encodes CASSKEGDRGPSRYGYTF.

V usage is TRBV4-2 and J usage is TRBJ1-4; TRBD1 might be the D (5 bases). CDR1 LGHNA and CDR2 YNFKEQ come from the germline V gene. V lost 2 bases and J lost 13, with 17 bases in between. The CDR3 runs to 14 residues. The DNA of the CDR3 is TGTGCCAGCAGCCAAATGGAGGGACCGGCTCTACTGTTTTTT. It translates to CASSQMEGPALLFF.

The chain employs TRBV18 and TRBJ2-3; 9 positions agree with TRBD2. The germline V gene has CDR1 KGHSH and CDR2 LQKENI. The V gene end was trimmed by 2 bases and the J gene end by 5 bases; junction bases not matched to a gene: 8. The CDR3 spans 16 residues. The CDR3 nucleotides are TGTGCCAGCTCACCAGCGGCGGGAGGGCCCATAGATACGCAGTATTTT. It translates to CASSPAAGGPIDTQYF.

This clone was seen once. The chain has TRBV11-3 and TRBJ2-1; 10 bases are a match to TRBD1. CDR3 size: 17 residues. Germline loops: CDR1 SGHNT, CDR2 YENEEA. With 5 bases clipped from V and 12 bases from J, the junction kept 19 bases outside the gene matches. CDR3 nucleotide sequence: TGTGCCAGCAGCCCCACCCCGACAGGGGGCCTGCCGGTGCTGCAGTTCTTC. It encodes CASSPTPTGGLPVLQFF.

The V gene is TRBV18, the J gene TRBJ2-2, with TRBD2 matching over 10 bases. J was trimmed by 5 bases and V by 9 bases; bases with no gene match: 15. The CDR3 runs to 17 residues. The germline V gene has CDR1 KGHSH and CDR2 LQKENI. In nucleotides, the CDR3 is TGTGCCAGACCCCTCAGAAGCGGGGGGGCACAGACCGGGGAGCTGTTTTTT. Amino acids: CARPLRSGGAQTGELFF.

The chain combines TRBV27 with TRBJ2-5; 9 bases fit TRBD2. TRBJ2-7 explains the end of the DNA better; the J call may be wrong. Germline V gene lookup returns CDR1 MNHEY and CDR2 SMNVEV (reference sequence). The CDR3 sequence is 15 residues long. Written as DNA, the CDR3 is TGTGCCAGCAGTTCGATTAGCGGGAGCTCCTACGAGCAGTACTTC. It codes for CASSSISGSSYEQYF.

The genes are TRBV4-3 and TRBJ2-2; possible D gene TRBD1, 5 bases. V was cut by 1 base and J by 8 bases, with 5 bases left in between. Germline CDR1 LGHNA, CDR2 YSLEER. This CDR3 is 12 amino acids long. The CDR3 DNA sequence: TGCGCCAGCAGCCAAGCAGGGGGGGAGCTGTTTTTT. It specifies CASSQAGGELFF.

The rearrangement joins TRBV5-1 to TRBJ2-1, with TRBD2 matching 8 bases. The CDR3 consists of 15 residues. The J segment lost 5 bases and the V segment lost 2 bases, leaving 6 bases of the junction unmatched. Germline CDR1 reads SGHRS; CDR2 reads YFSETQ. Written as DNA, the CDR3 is TGCGCCAGCAGCTTAATAGCGGGGATGAACAATGAGCAGTTCTTC. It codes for CASSLIAGMNNEQFF.

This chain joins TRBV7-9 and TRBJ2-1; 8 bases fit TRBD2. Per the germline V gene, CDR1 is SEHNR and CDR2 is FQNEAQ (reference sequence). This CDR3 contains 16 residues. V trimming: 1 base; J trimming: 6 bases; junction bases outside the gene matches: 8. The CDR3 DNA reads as TGTGCCAGCAGCTTAGGAGGACTAGCCCGAGGCAATGAGCAGTTCTTC. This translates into CASSLGGLARGNEQFF.

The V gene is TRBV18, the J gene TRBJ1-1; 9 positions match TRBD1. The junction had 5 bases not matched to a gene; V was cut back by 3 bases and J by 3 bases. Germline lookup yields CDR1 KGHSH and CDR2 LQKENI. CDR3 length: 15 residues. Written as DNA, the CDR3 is TGTGCCAGCTCACCGGACAGGGGAGAGGACACTGAAGCTTTCTTT. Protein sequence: CASSPDRGEDTEAFF. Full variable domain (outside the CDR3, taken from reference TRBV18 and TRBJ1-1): NAGVMQNPRHLVRRRGQEARLRCSPMKGHSHVYWYRQLPEEGLKFMVYLQKENIIDESGMPKERFSAEFPKEGPSILRIQQVVRGDSAAYFCASSPDRGEDTEAFFGQGTRLTVV.